This entry concerns a single TCR beta chain. Only in-frame clones appear in the TCRdb table, and some are missing; sequencing was by immunoSEQ multiplex PCR. The sample lists 260,000 or so clones, 70% to 90% seen once, with approximately 1.2% in the top ten. This sample is part of a study of blood T cell repertoires in COVID-19. Background on the study: T cells, B-cell-depleted T cells, or PBMCs provided the cDNA or gDNA that served as material.

Germline loops: CDR1 GTSNPN, CDR2 SVGIG (reference sequence). Trimming cost V 1 base and J 1 base, with 10 bases left between them. The CDR3 length is 15 residues. The TCR originated in a woman aged 40 to 50 with acute COVID-19. Input material: PBMCs or T cells enriched from blood (not recorded which). The chain employs TRBV30 and TRBJ2-2; tentatively, D is TRBD1 (5 bases). CDR3: CAWSGQLGNTGELFF. The CDR3 DNA reads as TGTGCCTGGAGTGGACAGTTGGGGAACACCGGGGAGCTGTTTTTT.